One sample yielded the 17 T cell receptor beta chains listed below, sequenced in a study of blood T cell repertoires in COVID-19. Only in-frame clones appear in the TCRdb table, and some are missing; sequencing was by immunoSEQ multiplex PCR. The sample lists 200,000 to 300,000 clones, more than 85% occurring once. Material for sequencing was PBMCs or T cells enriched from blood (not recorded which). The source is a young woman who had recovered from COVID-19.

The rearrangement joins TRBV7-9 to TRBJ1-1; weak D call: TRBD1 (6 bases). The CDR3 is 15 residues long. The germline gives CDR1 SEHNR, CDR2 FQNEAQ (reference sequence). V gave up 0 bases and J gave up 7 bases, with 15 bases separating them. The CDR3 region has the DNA TGTGCCAGCAGCTTAGCAGGACAGAGGCCGTATGAAGCTTTCTTT. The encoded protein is CASSLAGQRPYEAFF.

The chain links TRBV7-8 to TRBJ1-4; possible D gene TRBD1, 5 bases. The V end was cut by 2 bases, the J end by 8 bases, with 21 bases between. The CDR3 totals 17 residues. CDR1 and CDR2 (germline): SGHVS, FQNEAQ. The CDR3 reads CASSLTFQGSIREKLFF. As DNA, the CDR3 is TGTGCCAGCAGCTTAACTTTCCAGGGTTCCATTCGGGAAAAACTGTTTTTT.

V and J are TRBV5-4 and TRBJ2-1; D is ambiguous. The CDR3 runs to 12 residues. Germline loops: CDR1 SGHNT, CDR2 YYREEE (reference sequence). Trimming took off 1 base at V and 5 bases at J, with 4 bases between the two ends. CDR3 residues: CASSLRDNEQFF. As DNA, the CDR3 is TGTGCCAGCAGCTTGCGAGACAATGAGCAGTTCTTC.

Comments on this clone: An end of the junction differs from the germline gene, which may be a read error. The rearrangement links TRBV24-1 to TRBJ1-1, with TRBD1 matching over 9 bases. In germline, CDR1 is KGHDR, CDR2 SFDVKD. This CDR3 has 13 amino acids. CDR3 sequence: CATSDWTGADAFF. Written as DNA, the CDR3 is TGTGCCACCAGTGATTGGACAGGGGCTGATGCTTTCTTT.

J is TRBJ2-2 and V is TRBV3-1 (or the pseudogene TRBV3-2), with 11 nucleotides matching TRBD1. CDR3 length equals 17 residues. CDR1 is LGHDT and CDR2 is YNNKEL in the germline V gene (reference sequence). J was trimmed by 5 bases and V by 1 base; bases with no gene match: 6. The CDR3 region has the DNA TGTGCCAGCAGCCAAGCCGCCGGACAGGGGGCTACCGGGGAGCTGTTTTTT. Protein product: CASSQAAGQGATGELFF.

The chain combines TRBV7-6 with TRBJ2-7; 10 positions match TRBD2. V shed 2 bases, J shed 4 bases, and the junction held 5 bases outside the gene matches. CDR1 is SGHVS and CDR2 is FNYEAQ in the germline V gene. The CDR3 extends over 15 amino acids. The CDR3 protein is CASSLSRTSGYEQYF. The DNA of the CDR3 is TGTGCCAGCAGCTTAAGTAGGACTAGCGGTTACGAGCAGTACTTC.

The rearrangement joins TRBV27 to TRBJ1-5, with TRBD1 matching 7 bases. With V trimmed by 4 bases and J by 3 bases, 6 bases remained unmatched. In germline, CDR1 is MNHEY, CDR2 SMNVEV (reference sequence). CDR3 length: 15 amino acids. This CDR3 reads CASSSIDRVNQPQHF. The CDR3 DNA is TGTGCCAGCAGTTCCATCGACAGGGTCAATCAGCCCCAGCATTTT.

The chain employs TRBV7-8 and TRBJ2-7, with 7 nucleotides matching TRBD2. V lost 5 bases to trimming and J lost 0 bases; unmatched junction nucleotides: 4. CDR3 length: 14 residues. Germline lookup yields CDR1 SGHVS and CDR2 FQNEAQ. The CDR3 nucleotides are TGTGCCAGCAGCCCCGGGAGGTTCTCCTACGAGCAGTACTTC. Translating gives CASSPGRFSYEQYF.

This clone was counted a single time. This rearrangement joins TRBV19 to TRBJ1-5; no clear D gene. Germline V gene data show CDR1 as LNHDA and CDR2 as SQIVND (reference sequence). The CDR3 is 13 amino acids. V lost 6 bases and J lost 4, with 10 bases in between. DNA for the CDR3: TGTGCCAGTAGCGCGGGCTTAAATCAGCCCCAGCATTTT. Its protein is CASSAGLNQPQHF.

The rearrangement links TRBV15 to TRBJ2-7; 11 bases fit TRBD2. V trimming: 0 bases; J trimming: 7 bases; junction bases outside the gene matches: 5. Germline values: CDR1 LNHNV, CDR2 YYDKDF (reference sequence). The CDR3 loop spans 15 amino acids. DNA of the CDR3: TGTGCCACCAGCAGAGATGCAACTAGCGGGAGAGAGCAGTACTTC. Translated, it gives CATSRDATSGREQYF. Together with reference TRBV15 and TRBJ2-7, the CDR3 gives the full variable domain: DAMVIQNPRYQVTQFGKPVTLSCSQTLNHNVMYWYQQKSSQAPKLLFHYYDKDFNNEADTPDNFQSRRPNTSFCFLDIRSPGLGDTAMYLCATSRDATSGREQYFGPGTRLTVT.

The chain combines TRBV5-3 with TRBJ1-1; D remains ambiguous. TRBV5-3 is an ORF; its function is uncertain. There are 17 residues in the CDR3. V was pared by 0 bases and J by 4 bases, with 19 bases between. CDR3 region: CARSLGPPPSGGTEAFF. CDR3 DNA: TGTGCCAGAAGCTTGGGGCCCCCACCGAGCGGTGGCACTGAAGCTTTCTTT.

The CDR3 loop reads CASSLSELAVYEQYF. As DNA, the CDR3 is TGTGCCAGCAGTTTATCCGAACTAGCGGTCTACGAGCAGTACTTC. The V and J genes are TRBV27 and TRBJ2-7; 8 nucleotides line up with TRBD2. J was trimmed by 3 bases and V by 0 bases; bases with no gene match: 4. The germline V gene encodes CDR1 MNHEY and CDR2 SMNVEV (reference sequence). The CDR3 is 15 amino acids.

CDR3: CASSRNGGPQETQYF. CDR3 DNA: TGTGCCAGCAGCCGGAACGGCGGGCCCCAAGAGACCCAGTACTTC. This chain uses TRBV7-6 with TRBJ2-5; possible D gene TRBD2, 5 bases. This CDR3 is built from 15 residues. CDR1 is SGHVS and CDR2 is FNYEAQ in the germline V gene. V lost 5 bases and J 1 base, leaving 14 bases between the germline ends.

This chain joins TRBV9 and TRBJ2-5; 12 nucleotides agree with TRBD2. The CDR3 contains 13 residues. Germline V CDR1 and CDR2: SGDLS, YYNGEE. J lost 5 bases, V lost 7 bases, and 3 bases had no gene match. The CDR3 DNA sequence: TGTGCCAGCGGAGGACTAGCGGGGGAGACCCAGTACTTC. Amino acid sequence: CASGGLAGETQYF.

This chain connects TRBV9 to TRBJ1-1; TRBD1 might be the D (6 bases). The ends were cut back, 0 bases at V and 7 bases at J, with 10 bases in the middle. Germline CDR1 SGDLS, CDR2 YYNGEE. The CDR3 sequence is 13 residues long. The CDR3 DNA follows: TGTGCCAGCAGCGTAGTAGAGACAGGTGAAGCTTTCTTT. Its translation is CASSVVETGEAFF.

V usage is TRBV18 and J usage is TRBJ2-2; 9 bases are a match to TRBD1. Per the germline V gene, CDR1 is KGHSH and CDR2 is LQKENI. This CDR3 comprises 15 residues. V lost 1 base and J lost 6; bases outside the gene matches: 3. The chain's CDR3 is CASSPRTGEAGELFF. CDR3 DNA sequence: TGTGCCAGCTCACCACGGACAGGGGAGGCCGGGGAGCTGTTTTTT.

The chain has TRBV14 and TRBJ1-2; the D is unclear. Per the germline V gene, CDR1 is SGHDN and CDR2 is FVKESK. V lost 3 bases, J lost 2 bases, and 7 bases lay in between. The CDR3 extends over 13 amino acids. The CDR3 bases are TGTGCCAGCAGCCAGGGAGGGAACTATGGCTACACCTTC. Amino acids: CASSQGGNYGYTF.